These 30 T cell receptor beta chains came from one sample sequenced in a study of CD8 T cells in ankylosing spondylitis. TCRdb itself ran the 5' RACE reads through MiXCR, one entry per CDR3 protein. Among around 340,000 distinct CDR3 sequences listed, about 15% were seen once. The sample comprised blood, either unsorted or a sorted T cell fraction (not recorded which). These receptors came from a male donor with ankylosing spondylitis or in good health (not recorded which).

This CDR3 reads CASSSKRASGRATREDTQYF. CDR3 coding DNA: TGTGCCAGCAGCTCCAAGAGGGCTAGCGGGAGGGCCACCAGGGAAGATACGCAGTATTTT. The chain uses TRBV5-4 and TRBJ2-3, with TRBD2 matching over 12 bases. The ends lost 3 bases at V and 5 bases at J; junction bases unmatched: 19. The CDR3 contains 20 residues. Germline CDR1 is SGHNT and CDR2 is YYREEE (reference sequence).

The J gene is TRBJ1-5, the V gene TRBV2, with 10 positions matching TRBD1. This CDR3 comprises 14 residues. V was pared by 4 bases and J by 6 bases, with 3 bases of the junction left unmatched. Germline lookup yields CDR1 SNHLY and CDR2 FYNNEI. The CDR3 bases are TGTGCCAGCAGTGGGGGGACAGGGGTTCAGCCCCAGCATTTT. This codes for CASSGGTGVQPQHF.

The gene calls are TRBV5-1 and TRBJ1-4, with unresolved D. The CDR3 is 15 residues long. From germline, CDR1 is SGHRS and CDR2 YFSETQ. Trimming shortened V by 3 bases and J by 4 bases, and 13 bases separated the two germline ends. CDR3 region: CASSSQQRYNEKLFF. Written as DNA, the CDR3 is TGCGCCAGCAGCTCGCAACAGCGCTATAATGAAAAACTGTTTTTT.

In this sample, this clonotype turned up a few times. V gene TRBV5-1 combines with J gene TRBJ2-2; possibly TRBD2 for D (5 bases). Trimming removed 2 bases from V and 1 base from J, with 9 bases in between. CDR1 SGHRS and CDR2 YFSETQ come from the germline V gene. The CDR3 contains 15 residues. CDR3 DNA sequence: TGCGCCAGCAGCTTTGGAGGCATGAACACCGGGGAGCTGTTTTTT. It specifies CASSFGGMNTGELFF.

This clonotype was seen at least ten times. The chain is built from TRBV5-1 and TRBJ1-1, with D perhaps TRBD1 (5 bases). V lost 0 bases and J 0 bases, leaving 12 bases between the germline ends. The V gene's germline CDR1 is SGHRS and CDR2 YFSETQ. This CDR3 has 16 amino acids. CDR3 DNA: TGCGCCAGCAGCTTGGTTGGGGGAATGGTGAACACTGAAGCTTTCTTT. It specifies CASSLVGGMVNTEAFF.

The rearrangement uses TRBV5-1 and TRBJ2-2; D is uncertain. The germline gives CDR1 SGHRS, CDR2 YFSETQ. The CDR3 sequence is 15 residues long. Trimming took off 0 bases at V and 6 bases at J, with 12 bases between the two ends. The CDR3 nucleotides are TGCGCCAGCAGCTTGGCCATTGACAACCCCGGGGAGCTGTTTTTT. Its protein product is CASSLAIDNPGELFF. The whole variable domain, filled in from reference TRBV5-1 and TRBJ2-2, reads KAGVTQTPRYLIKTRGQQVTLSCSPISGHRSVSWYQQTPGQGLQFLFEYFSETQRNKGNFPGRFSGRQFSNSRSEMNVSTLELGDSALYLCASSLAIDNPGELFFGEGSRLTVL.

This clonotype occurred a few times. The chain has TRBV19 and TRBJ2-1, with TRBD1 identical over 7 bases. The trim removed 10 bases at V and 9 bases at J, leaving 12 bases unmatched. Germline V gene data show CDR1 as LNHDA and CDR2 as SQIVND (reference sequence). The CDR3 has 13 amino acids. The CDR3 DNA is TGTGCCATCAAATCCGGGACAGTGGGTGAGCAGTTCTTC. Amino acid sequence: CAIKSGTVGEQFF.

This clonotype was counted between two and nine times. The rearrangement links TRBV4-1 to TRBJ1-2; D gene ambiguous. Trimming cost V 3 bases and J 6 bases, with 17 bases left between them. Germline assignment: CDR1 MGHRA and CDR2 YSYEKL. The CDR3 consists of 15 residues. CDR3 amino acids: CASSHGRSIDNGYTF. The CDR3 nucleotides read TGCGCCAGCAGCCACGGGAGGTCCATCGACAATGGCTACACCTTC.

As concerns this clonotype: A read error may explain this, as a much larger clone is one base away. The V gene is TRBV5-1, the J gene TRBJ2-2, with D uncertain. CDR1 is SGHRS and CDR2 is YFSETQ in the germline V gene. The CDR3 loop spans 13 amino acids. V lost 3 bases and J lost 1, with 4 bases in between. CDR3 nucleotides: TGCGCCAGCAGCTGGGGGAACACCGGGGAGCTGTTTTTT. It is translated as CASSWGNTGELFF.

There are a few counts of this clonotype. The rearrangement links TRBV6-1 to TRBJ1-2, with D unresolved. There are 13 residues in the CDR3. V was pared by 7 bases and J by 4 bases, with 13 bases between. Germline-derived CDR1 and CDR2 are MNHNS and SASEGT. The CDR3 coding sequence is TGTGCCAGCACAACAGCGTTTTTCTATGGCTACACCTTC. This gives the protein CASTTAFFYGYTF.

This clonotype has more than one count but fewer than ten. This chain joins TRBV11-1 and TRBJ1-1; 7 bases align to TRBD1. CDR1 is SGHAT and CDR2 is FQDESV in the germline V gene (reference sequence). J gave up 2 bases and V 1 base, and 16 bases lay outside the gene matches. The CDR3 runs 19 residues. CDR3 nucleotide sequence: TGTGCCAGCAGCTTAGTGGCTATTAGGAGGGGGCTCGTAAACACTGAAGCTTTCTTT. Translating it yields CASSLVAIRRGLVNTEAFF.

The genes are TRBV20-1 and TRBJ2-7; 11 bases are shared with TRBD1. Looked up from germline, CDR1 is DFQATT and CDR2 is SNEGSKA (reference sequence). V lost 4 bases to trimming and J lost 1 base; unmatched junction nucleotides: 6. This CDR3 region has 15 residues. For the CDR3, the DNA is TGCAGTGCTAAAGACCGGGACAGGGGGTCCTACGAGCAGTACTTC. Translation: CSAKDRDRGSYEQYF.

This clonotype was counted a single time. V usage is TRBV12-3 or TRBV12-4 and J usage is TRBJ2-7, with TRBD2 identical over 8 bases. This CDR3 is 15 amino acids long. Trimming took 6 bases from V and 1 from J; bases not matched to a gene: 8. This chain's CDR3 is CASRVTSGASYEQYF. The CDR3, as DNA: TGTGCCAGCAGGGTTACTAGCGGAGCATCCTACGAGCAGTACTTC.

This clonotype came up a few times. This chain uses TRBV19 with TRBJ1-2; the D gene is possibly TRBD1 (6 bases). CDR1 is LNHDA and CDR2 is SQIVND in the germline V gene (reference sequence). V was pared by 7 bases and J by 7 bases, with 16 bases between. The CDR3 has 13 residues. CDR3 residues: CASTYPTGTGYTF. The CDR3 DNA follows: TGTGCCAGTACTTACCCGACAGGAACTGGCTACACCTTC.

The chain recombines TRBV11-2 with TRBJ2-3; possibly TRBD2 for D (6 bases). The CDR3 length is 13 residues. Trimming left V 6 bases short and J 1 base short, with 8 bases between. Per germline, CDR1 SGHAT and CDR2 FQNNGV. CDR3 nucleotide sequence: TGTGCCAGCAGGGCTAGCGGCACAGATACGCAGTATTTT. Residues: CASRASGTDTQYF.

The rearrangement joins TRBV10-3 to TRBJ2-7; D is unclear. CDR3 length: 8 residues. CDR1 is ENHRY and CDR2 is SYGVKD in the germline V gene. V was clipped by 10 bases and J by 2 bases, with 0 bases between them. The CDR3 sequence is CATYEQYF. The CDR3 bases are TGTGCCACCTACGAGCAGTACTTC.

This clonotype was seen a few times. The CDR3, as DNA: TGTGCCAGCAGTGGAGGCTATAATGAAAAACTGTTTTTT. It codes for CASSGGYNEKLFF. The V gene is TRBV6-1, the J gene TRBJ1-4; D not certain. The CDR3 contains 13 residues. Per the germline V gene, CDR1 is MNHNS and CDR2 is SASEGT. V lost 4 bases and J 4 bases, leaving 7 bases between the germline ends.

This clonotype was observed a few times. The chain joins TRBV6-1 to TRBJ2-1, with 7 bases aligning to TRBD2. The germline CDR1 and CDR2 sequences are MNHNS and SASEGT. The CDR3 contains 15 residues. V dropped 2 bases and J dropped 1; count of bases not matched to a gene: 2. The CDR3 DNA reads TGTGCCAGCAGTGAAAGCGGGGCTTCCTACAATGAGCAGTTCTTC. Its protein is CASSESGASYNEQFF.

This clonotype was observed a few times. This chain joins TRBV20-1 and TRBJ2-7; TRBD2 aligns across 7 bases. The CDR3 is made up of 15 amino acids. V shed 2 bases, J shed 1 base, and the junction held 8 bases outside the gene matches. Germline V gene data show CDR1 as DFQATT and CDR2 as SNEGSKA (reference sequence). The CDR3 is CSARHRTRGSYEQYF. The CDR3 region has the DNA TGCAGTGCTAGACATCGGACTAGGGGTTCCTACGAGCAGTACTTC.

There are a few counts of this clonotype. DNA of the CDR3: TGCAGTGCTGCCGCGGGACTAGCGGGAGGGTACGAGCAGTACTTC. It specifies CSAAAGLAGGYEQYF. V gene TRBV20-1 combines with J gene TRBJ2-7; 16 nucleotides match TRBD2. The V gene end was trimmed by 5 bases and the J gene end by 4 bases; junction bases not matched to a gene: 5. The CDR3 extends over 15 amino acids. The V gene's germline CDR1 is DFQATT and CDR2 SNEGSKA (reference sequence).

The rearrangement joins TRBV7-9 to TRBJ2-5; 14 positions agree with TRBD2. The CDR3 runs to 16 residues. Germline values: CDR1 SEHNR, CDR2 FQNEAQ (reference sequence). The V gene end was trimmed by 4 bases and the J gene end by 6 bases; junction bases not matched to a gene: 7. CDR3 nucleotide sequence: TGTGCCAGCAGCTCTTTGGGACTAGCGGGAGACAAGACCCAGTACTTC. It specifies CASSSLGLAGDKTQYF.

This chain links TRBV7-9 with TRBJ2-5; D is unresolved. The germline gives CDR1 SEHNR, CDR2 FQNEAQ (reference sequence). Trimming left V 5 bases short and J 3 bases short, with 7 bases between. The CDR3 has 12 amino acids. CDR3 DNA: TGTGCCAGCAGCCGAAACGAAGAGACCCAGTACTTC. Translating gives CASSRNEETQYF.

This clonotype occurred many times. The chain joins TRBV12-3 or TRBV12-4 to TRBJ1-2; 7 bases match TRBD1. Unmatched junction bases numbered 9, after V lost 7 bases and J lost 4 bases. The CDR3 covers 14 residues. The CDR3 sequence is CASNTDRRGYGYTF. The CDR3 bases are TGTGCCAGCAACACGGACAGGCGAGGCTATGGCTACACCTTC.

The V gene is TRBV3-1, the J gene TRBJ2-2; D might be TRBD2 (7 bases). The CDR3 contains 14 residues. Germline V gene lookup returns CDR1 LGHDT and CDR2 YNNKEL (reference sequence). The V end lost 7 bases, the J end lost 4 bases, and 13 bases lay between the germline ends. In DNA, the CDR3 is TGTGCCAGCAACGGGGGAGGGGGCACCGGGGAGCTGTTTTTT. Protein sequence: CASNGGGGTGELFF. The full variable domain, in which reference TRBV3-1 and TRBJ2-2 provide the parts outside the CDR3, is DTAVSQTPKYLVTQMGNDKSIKCEQNLGHDTMYWYKQDSKKFLKIMFSYNNKELIINETVPNRFSPKSPDKAHLNLHINSLELGDSAVYFCASNGGGGTGELFFGEGSRLTVL.

The V call is TRBV6-1, the J call TRBJ1-1; 9 positions agree with TRBD1. Germline CDR1 and CDR2: MNHNS and SASEGT. This CDR3 is 14 amino acids long. J gave up 5 bases and V 7 bases, and 8 bases lay outside the gene matches. The CDR3 is CASKTTGGWTEAFF. The CDR3 region has the DNA TGTGCCAGCAAAACGACAGGGGGTTGGACTGAAGCTTTCTTT.

This clonotype has a handful of counts. This rearrangement joins TRBV4-1 to TRBJ2-3; 14 nucleotides align to TRBD2. Germline V gene lookup returns CDR1 MGHRA and CDR2 YSYEKL. V gave up 2 bases and J gave up 6 bases; unmatched junction bases: 10. The CDR3 length is 18 residues. The CDR3 reads CASSQPKGLAGEGDTQYF. The CDR3 coding sequence is TGCGCCAGCAGCCAACCTAAGGGACTAGCGGGAGAGGGGGATACGCAGTATTTT.

This clonotype was recorded a few times. J is TRBJ2-1 and V is TRBV7-7, with D possibly being TRBD1 (6 bases). Trimming left V 1 base short and J 13 bases short, with 14 bases between. The V gene's germline CDR1 is SSHAT and CDR2 FNYEAQ (reference sequence). This CDR3 region has 13 residues. The chain's CDR3 is CASSLVVDSPQFF. In DNA, the CDR3 is TGTGCCAGCAGCTTAGTCGTGGACAGCCCCCAGTTCTTC. Variable domain in full (rest from reference TRBV7-7 and TRBJ2-1): GAGVSQSPRYKVTKRGQDVTLRCDPISSHATLYWYQQALGQGPEFLTYFNYEAQPDKSGLPSDRFSAERPEGSISTLTIQRTEQRDSAMYRCASSLVVDSPQFFGPGTRLTVL.

This clonotype appeared a few times. The genes are TRBV25-1 and TRBJ2-2, with TRBD1 matching 8 bases. CDR3 length: 15 residues. Germline-derived CDR1 and CDR2 are MGHDK and SYGVNS. V trimming: 2 bases; J trimming: 4 bases; junction bases outside the gene matches: 3. CDR3 sequence reads: CASSEPGQVTGELFF. CDR3 DNA sequence: TGTGCCAGCAGTGAACCGGGACAGGTCACCGGGGAGCTGTTTTTT.

The gene calls are TRBV15 and TRBJ1-2; TRBD1 might be the D (6 bases). CDR1 is LNHNV and CDR2 is YYDKDF in the germline V gene (reference sequence). V shed 0 bases and J shed 4 bases, with 12 bases lying between them. CDR3 length: 15 amino acids. The CDR3 here is CATSRDRGLGYGYTF. DNA for the CDR3: TGTGCCACCAGCAGAGATCGGGGGCTCGGCTATGGCTACACCTTC.

The chain links TRBV12-3 or TRBV12-4 to TRBJ2-1, with unresolved D. There are 11 residues in the CDR3. V was shortened by 8 bases and J by 3 bases, with 5 bases between the two germline ends. The CDR3 DNA reads TGTGCCAGCCCCAGCTACAATGAGCAGTTCTTC. Its protein is CASPSYNEQFF.